The present entry profiles one T cell receptor beta chain with its context. Its matching antigen is unknown. Time point here: pre-sensitization, week 0. The treatment is: therapeutic diphenylcyclopropenone sensitization with weekly scalp DPC. The study enrolled 18 to 70-year-old alopecia patients suitable for DPC. TCRdb used MiXCR to reprocess the RACE reads, holding one entry per CDR3 protein. The data show 150,000 to 200,000 distinct CDR3 sequences, 25% to 35% seen once. This record belongs to a study of human T cells and chemical hapten exposure. General study points: The count of PT1 expanded TCRs correlated positively with patch test score. Alopecia affecting every donor means their immune response may not match healthy people's.

Germline CDR1 is MNHEY and CDR2 is SVGAGI. The CDR3 loop spans 14 amino acids. V lost 6 bases and J lost 7; bases outside the gene matches: 8. The TCR comes from a woman in her twenties or thirties with alopecia areata. Some clones in this sample may be carry-over from other donors' samples. The chain combines TRBV6-5 with TRBJ2-2; 7 nucleotides line up with TRBD1. Sequencing used whole blood, obtained in connection with sensitization to the hapten diphenylcyclopropenone (DPC). The CDR3 nucleotides read TGTGCCAGCAGAGAGCGACAGGGCGGCGGGGAGCTGTTTTTT. Residues: CASRERQGGGELFF.